The T cell receptor (beta chain) under discussion was sequenced for a study of cytomegalovirus exposure and HLA in healthy donors. The study, taken as a whole, reports: Clonal expansion, a later analysis showed, was greater in HLA-associated TCR beta chains than in equally common others. It was reportedly the case that the classifier diagnosed cytomegalovirus status with high specificity and sensitivity.

This clone came up once. Its matching antigen is unknown. PCR amplification relied on 60 Vbeta primers (plus 13 Jbeta primers). Profiling relied on immunoSEQ multiplex PCR, and the TCRdb table lists in-frame clones only, not all of them. This sample yields some 120,000 clones, of which about 76% are seen a single time; around 10% belongs to the top ten. Looked up from germline, CDR1 is SGHNT and CDR2 is YYREEE (reference sequence). V was pared by 5 bases and J by 2 bases, with 12 bases between. The CDR3 has 14 residues. The donors were healthy bone marrow donors. At collection, donors were nominally healthy, but unrecorded immune exposures were probable.

This TCR was sampled from a middle-aged woman in good health and CMV-seropositive. Sequenced input: PBMCs. The rearrangement uses TRBV5-4 and TRBJ2-3; a weak D match, TRBD1 (5 bases). The CDR3 DNA reads as TGTGCCAGCAGATTCGGACATCTCACAGATACGCAGTATTTT. Translation: CASRFGHLTDTQYF.